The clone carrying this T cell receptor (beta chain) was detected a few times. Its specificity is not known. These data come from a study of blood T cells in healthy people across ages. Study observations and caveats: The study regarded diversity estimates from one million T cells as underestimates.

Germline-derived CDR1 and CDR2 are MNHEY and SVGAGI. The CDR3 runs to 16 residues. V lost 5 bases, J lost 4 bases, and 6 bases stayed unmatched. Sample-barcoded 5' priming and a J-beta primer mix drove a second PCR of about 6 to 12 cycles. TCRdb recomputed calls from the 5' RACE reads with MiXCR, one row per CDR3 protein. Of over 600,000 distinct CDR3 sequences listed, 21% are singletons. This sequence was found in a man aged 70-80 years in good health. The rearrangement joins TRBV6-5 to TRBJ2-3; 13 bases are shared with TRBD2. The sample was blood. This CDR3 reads CASSQSTSGRSDTQYF. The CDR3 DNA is TGTGCCAGCAGTCAATCGACTAGCGGGAGGTCAGATACGCAGTATTTT.